The 9 T cell receptor beta chains below were found in one sample sequenced in a study of CD8 T cells in Susac syndrome. Random hexamers served to reverse transcribe about 0.45 to 1 ug RNA. TCRdb re-called the immunoSEQ multiplex PCR reads with MiXCR, one entry per CDR3 protein. The data show around 110,000 distinct CDR3 sequences, about 94% seen once. Sequences were obtained from CD8+ T cells from PBMCs. The receptors originated from a human donor with Susac syndrome.

CDR3 protein: CASRRTSGGTDTQYF. The DNA for the CDR3 is TGTGCCAGCAGACGGACTAGCGGGGGCACAGATACGCAGTATTTT. This chain joins TRBV5-4 and TRBJ2-3, with TRBD2 identical over 12 bases. Trimming cost V 5 bases and J 1 base; bases outside gene matches: 2. The CDR3 is 15 amino acids. CDR1 SGHNT and CDR2 YYREEE come from the germline V gene (reference sequence).

The V and J genes are TRBV29-1 and TRBJ1-2, with 8 bases aligning to TRBD1. The germline V gene encodes CDR1 SQVTM and CDR2 ANQGSEA. V gave up 7 bases and J gave up 6 bases; unmatched junction bases: 10. This CDR3 comprises 13 residues. CDR3: CSGKRTGFNGYTF. Written as DNA, the CDR3 is TGCAGCGGTAAAAGGACAGGGTTCAATGGCTACACCTTC.

V is TRBV12-3 or TRBV12-4 and J is TRBJ1-1, with 10 bases identical to TRBD1. Germline trimming cut 4 bases from V and 4 bases from J; bases unmatched to any gene: 0. This CDR3 contains 13 residues. For the CDR3, the DNA is TGTGCCAGCAGTTGGACAGGGGGCACTGAAGCTTTCTTT. Translation: CASSWTGGTEAFF.

This chain connects TRBV20-1 to TRBJ2-5; no reliable D call. The V gene's germline CDR1 is DFQATT and CDR2 SNEGSKA (reference sequence). This CDR3 contains 13 residues. V was pared by 6 bases and J by 4 bases, with 15 bases between. The CDR3 sequence: CSATSYSGETQYF. CDR3 DNA sequence: TGCAGTGCCACATCTTATTCTGGAGAGACCCAGTACTTC.

J is TRBJ2-7 and V is TRBV11-2; maybe TRBD1 (6 bases). The CDR3 sequence is 14 residues long. Trimming cost V 4 bases and J 2 bases, with 12 bases left between them. Germline V lookup: CDR1 SGHAT, CDR2 FQNNGV. CDR3 bases: TGTGCCAGCAGCTCTAAACAGGGACCCTACGAGCAGTACTTC. Its translation is CASSSKQGPYEQYF.

The rearrangement joins TRBV3-1 to TRBJ2-1; the match to TRBD1 covers 12 bases. With 1 base clipped from V and 0 bases from J, the junction kept 7 bases outside the gene matches. The germline gives CDR1 LGHDT, CDR2 YNNKEL (reference sequence). CDR3 length equals 19 residues. This CDR3 reads CASSQAKGTGGGSYNEQFF. In nucleotides, the CDR3 is TGTGCCAGCAGCCAAGCTAAAGGGACAGGGGGCGGCTCCTACAATGAGCAGTTCTTC.

The CDR3 is CASSVGSGNEQFF. DNA of the CDR3: TGTGCCAGCAGCGTAGGGAGCGGCAATGAGCAGTTCTTC. The rearrangement links TRBV9 to TRBJ2-1; a possible D gene is TRBD2 (5 bases). Looked up from germline, CDR1 is SGDLS and CDR2 is YYNGEE. Trimming shortened V by 0 bases and J by 6 bases, and 7 bases separated the two germline ends. There are 13 residues in the CDR3. The full variable domain, completed using reference TRBV9 and TRBJ2-1, is DSGVTQTPKHLITATGQRVTLRCSPRSGDLSVYWYQQSLDQGLQFLIQYYNGEERAKGNILERFSAQQFPDLHSELNLSSLELGDSALYFCASSVGSGNEQFFGPGTRLTVL.

The J gene is TRBJ1-1, the V gene TRBV12-3 or TRBV12-4; D remains ambiguous. Trimming shortened V by 10 bases and J by 8 bases, and 11 bases separated the two germline ends. CDR3 size: 10 residues. The CDR3 loop is CATLTGEAFF. In DNA, the CDR3 is TGTGCCACCCTTACCGGGGAAGCTTTCTTT.

This rearrangement joins TRBV4-2 to TRBJ2-7, with D tentatively TRBD1 (6 bases). Trimming pared 5 bases from V and 5 bases from J, leaving 19 bases between. Germline CDR1 reads LGHNA; CDR2 reads YNFKEQ. This CDR3 region has 15 residues. The CDR3 DNA follows: TGTGCCAGCAGCACCCGACCTGTACAGGGCCACGAGCAGTACTTC. This gives the protein CASSTRPVQGHEQYF.